Listed here is a single T cell receptor (beta chain). This clone was detected a few times. The target of this receptor is not known. The record has no base qualities; no much larger clone is one base away. V sheds 3 bases and J sheds 3 bases, leaving 11 bases between their ends. CDR1 and CDR2 are read off the germline V gene (reference sequence) as GTSNPN and SVGIG. The CDR3 measures 13 amino acids from cysteine to phenylalanine. Only the CDR3 part of the read is kept: 39 bases, read in frame from the first base. These data come from a study of blood T cell repertoires in COVID-19 (TCRdb year 2020). For the wider study: Samples covering the acute and convalescent phases of COVID-19 were provided by collaborators in the United States, Italy and Spain. A de-identified subject ID, COVID-19 status, age in years and sex were almost always included in the sample metadata. Where HLA class I and class II types were available, the types were taken from metadata supplied by the sample provider, not from assay-based typing. Samples came from the ongoing ImmuneRACE study (first 160 participants) plus 1,254 subjects from 6 global collaborators. Subjects who had been exposed to COVID-19, were actively infected with it, or had recovered from it provided the deeply sampled blood TCRbeta repertoires that made up the dataset. A freely available public database, intended as a resource for researchers studying the immune response to SARS-CoV-2, is where the repertoires were released. The material from the prospective study consisted of cDNA or gDNA derived from T cells, B-cell-depleted T cells, or PBMCs.

Samples from volunteer blood donors who had recovered from COVID-19 were contributed by a second Seattle source. Whole blood was collected in K2EDTA tubes by collaborating institutions according to the institutions' own protocols. For TCRbeta analysis, collaborators shipped samples in one of three forms: frozen whole blood, isolated PBMCs, or DNA extracted from either of those sample types. On the study overall, not on this receptor specifically: How much clinical and demographic metadata was included differed by source and by participant, and the metadata was provided uncurated.

TCRbeta CDR3 regions were amplified from genomic DNA by means of the immunoSEQ Assay, a bias-controlled multiplex PCR. Per the authors' processing: The number of nucleated cells in each sample was estimated by amplification of reference gene primers within the assay. Sequence reads were collapsed and filtered to measure the absolute abundance of every unique TCRbeta CDR3 rearrangement. For each sample, productive Simpson clonality was calculated as the square root of Simpson's diversity index across productive rearrangements. Here the immuneACCESS table is served through TCRdb, limited to in-frame sequences with V and J called. Missing clones are a known gap in these copies; in checked studies unresolved V genes cover under half, and the rest lacks a known reason. V, J and clone size reflect that table, while D and trimming were determined from the DNA. Present in this sample are around 88,000 clones, around 82% of which were seen just once. In total, the top ten clones hold 8% to 9% of the sample.

The sequence was collected from a middle-aged man who had recovered from COVID-19. The rearranged segments are TRBV30 and TRBJ1-1, with TRBD1 tentatively as D gene (6 bases match). The sequenced sample was peripheral blood. The CDR3 has the sequence CAWSGNRDTEAFF. The bases are TGTGCCTGGAGCGGTAACAGGGACACTGAAGCTTTCTTT.